This entry features one T cell receptor beta chain sequence. The data originate from a study of blood T cell repertoires in COVID-19. Study at large: Collection of acute and convalescent COVID-19 samples took place in the United States, Italy and Spain. T cells, B-cell-depleted T cells, or PBMCs provided the cDNA or gDNA that served as material.

The germline V gene encodes CDR1 SGHVS and CDR2 FQNEAQ. The ends lost 1 base at V and 5 bases at J; junction bases unmatched: 6. The CDR3 runs 17 residues. As originally analysed: It was from reference gene primer amplification that nucleated cell counts were estimated. TCRdb's table, derived via immunoSEQ multiplex PCR, lists solely in-frame clones and lacks some. V and J calls and clone size are given by that table; D and trimming were obtained from the DNA. The sample has about 280,000 clones, approximately 83% seen once. This receptor was identified in a human donor in a cohort sampled during active COVID-19. Input material: peripheral blood. The chain carries TRBV7-8 and TRBJ2-2, with 11 bases matching TRBD2. The CDR3 DNA reads TGTGCCAGCAGCTTAGATAGCGGGAGGGCCCGAACCGGGGAGCTGTTTTTT. This sequence encodes CASSLDSGRARTGELFF.